This TCR beta chain is drawn from a study of patients and donors after allogeneic stem cell transplantation. Germline values: CDR1 SQVTM, CDR2 ANQGSEA. The CDR3 is 14 residues long. The ends lost 5 bases at V and 7 bases at J; junction bases unmatched: 9. This clonotype was seen a few times. TCRdb analysed the RT-PCR reads with MiXCR anew, one entry per CDR3 protein. The sample has some 87,000 distinct CDR3 sequences, about 48% seen once. The chain couples TRBV29-1 to TRBJ1-2; 11 bases match TRBD1. Sequenced input: blood, either unsorted or a sorted T cell fraction (not recorded which). This clonotype was obtained from a human donor who was either an allogeneic HSCT recipient or a stem cell or donor lymphocyte infusion donor (not recorded which). It is not recorded whose cells these are; they may come from a transplant donor. The CDR3 protein is CSVSRTGGAGGYTF. CDR3 coding DNA: TGCAGCGTTTCCCGGACAGGGGGCGCAGGTGGCTACACCTTC.